This entry describes one T cell receptor (beta chain). Its antigen is undetermined. The sample originates from a study of STAT5B mutations in CD4+ large granular lymphocyte leukemia. TCRdb keeps only in-frame clones here, not all; method: immunoSEQ multiplex PCR. The data show more than 30,000 clones, approximately 88% seen once. Study-level findings and limits: CD4-sorted patient repertoires seemed more clonal than healthy CD4+ repertoires. No patients shared main leukemic clonotypes, though roughly 27% appeared at low frequency elsewhere.

Material: CD4+ T cells from blood buffy coats. The origin of this receptor is a human donor in good health.

CDR3 sequence (DNA): TGTGCCTGGATAGTAGCGGGAGTCAACGAGCAGTACTTC. Translating it yields CAWIVAGVNEQYF. The gene calls are TRBV30 and TRBJ2-7, with TRBD2 identical over 9 bases. The CDR3 runs to 13 residues. J lost 5 bases, V lost 4 bases, and 6 bases had no gene match. The germline V gene has CDR1 GTSNPN and CDR2 SVGIG (reference sequence).